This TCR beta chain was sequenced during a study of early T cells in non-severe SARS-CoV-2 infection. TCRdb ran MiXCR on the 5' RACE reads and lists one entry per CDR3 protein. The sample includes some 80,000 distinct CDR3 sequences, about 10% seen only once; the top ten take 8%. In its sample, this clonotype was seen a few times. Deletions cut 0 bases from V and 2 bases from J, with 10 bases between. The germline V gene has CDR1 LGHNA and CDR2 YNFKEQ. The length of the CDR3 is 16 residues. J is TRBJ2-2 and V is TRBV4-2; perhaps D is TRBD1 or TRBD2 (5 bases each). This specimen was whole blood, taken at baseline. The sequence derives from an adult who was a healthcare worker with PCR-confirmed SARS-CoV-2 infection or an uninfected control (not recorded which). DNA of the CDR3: TGTGCCAGCAGCCAAGACCGTGGGGGAAACACCGGGGAGCTGTTTTTT. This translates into CASSQDRGGNTGELFF.